This T cell receptor (beta chain) was captured by sequencing in a study of siplizumab effects on memory and regulatory T cells. V dropped 2 bases and J dropped 6 bases, with 13 bases sitting between them. Germline CDR1 reads SGHTA; CDR2 reads FQGTGA. The CDR3 spans 14 residues. Data came from immunoSEQ multiplex PCR; TCRdb stores just in-frame clones and leaves some out. The sample consists of around 100,000 clones, less than 95% of them appearing once. This TCR came from a human donor in good health. Sequenced input: non-Treg CD4+ T cells sorted from blood. The rearrangement uses TRBV7-3 and TRBJ1-1; TRBD1 might be the D (6 bases). Written as DNA, the CDR3 is TGTGCCAGCAGCTTAGGTCTGGGACAACCTGAAGCTTTCTTT. It codes for CASSLGLGQPEAFF.